The 32 T cell receptor beta chains in this list originate from one sample, sequenced in a study of blood T cell repertoires in COVID-19. Method: immunoSEQ multiplex PCR; TCRdb's copy keeps in-frame clones and lacks some. The sample yields about 320,000 clones, 85% seen once. The sequencing input was PBMCs or T cells enriched from blood (not recorded which). The source is a woman aged 25 to 45 who had been exposed to COVID-19.

The chain joins TRBV5-6 to TRBJ2-2; the D gene is possibly TRBD2 (5 bases). This CDR3 region has 16 residues. V dropped 3 bases and J dropped 3 bases, with 15 bases sitting between them. Germline assignment: CDR1 SGHDT and CDR2 YYEEEE. DNA for the CDR3: TGTGCCAGCAGCTGGGTTTCCGGGGTTTACACCGGGGAGCTGTTTTTT. The encoded protein is CASSWVSGVYTGELFF.

The rearrangement links TRBV5-1 to TRBJ2-1; TRBD1 is a possible D gene (6 bases). V dropped 6 bases and J dropped 6 bases, with 19 bases sitting between them. Looked up from germline, CDR1 is SGHRS and CDR2 is YFSETQ. CDR3 length: 15 residues. The chain's CDR3 is CASTPLGGSGNEQFF. The CDR3 DNA reads as TGCGCCAGCACCCCCCTTGGGGGCTCGGGCAATGAGCAGTTCTTC.

The chain carries TRBV5-1 and TRBJ1-2, with D perhaps TRBD1 (5 bases). CDR3 length: 15 residues. V was clipped by 5 bases and J by 6 bases, with 20 bases between them. Germline V gene sequence: CDR1 SGHRS, CDR2 YFSETQ. The CDR3 protein is CASSFDPTPRDGYTF. CDR3 sequence (DNA): TGCGCCAGCAGTTTTGACCCGACTCCCAGGGATGGCTACACCTTC.

The V and J genes are TRBV18 and TRBJ2-5, with TRBD2 matching 11 bases. Per the germline V gene, CDR1 is KGHSH and CDR2 is LQKENI. Trimming removed 0 bases from V and 9 bases from J; junction bases left unmatched: 12. The CDR3 contains 17 residues. The CDR3, as DNA: TGTGCCAGCTCACCACCGCTAGCGGGGGGCCTAGTCGCGGCCCAGTACTTC. This gives the protein CASSPPLAGGLVAAQYF.

The chain employs TRBV12-3 or TRBV12-4 and TRBJ2-5; TRBD2 matches at 7 bases. The length of the CDR3 is 13 residues. The V segment lost 6 bases and the J segment 7 bases; nucleotides outside the gene matches: 8. Written as DNA, the CDR3 is TGTGCCAGCAGCGACACTAGCGCGGGGACCCAGTACTTC. Protein sequence: CASSDTSAGTQYF.

This clone showed up just once. V usage is TRBV5-1 and J usage is TRBJ1-2, with 7 bases that match TRBD1. Germline-derived CDR1 and CDR2 are SGHRS and YFSETQ. CDR3 size: 12 residues. V shed 4 bases, J shed 12 bases, and the junction held 9 bases outside the gene matches. In nucleotides, the CDR3 is TGCGCCAGCAGCGGAGTTGGACAGGACCACACCTTC. Amino acid sequence: CASSGVGQDHTF.

This clone was seen more than once but under ten times. The chain carries TRBV4-2 and TRBJ2-7; TRBD1 matches at 11 bases. CDR3 length: 14 residues. Unmatched junction bases numbered 3, after V lost 3 bases and J lost 5 bases. CDR1 and CDR2 from the germline V gene are LGHNA and YNFKEQ. Here the CDR3 DNA reads TGTGCCAGCAGCCAGGACAGGGGGCAAAACGAGCAGTACTTC. Encoded protein: CASSQDRGQNEQYF.

This clone has just one count. The chain employs TRBV19 and TRBJ2-2; TRBD1 matches at 7 bases. Trimming took 6 bases from V and 5 from J; bases not matched to a gene: 9. Germline V gene data show CDR1 as LNHDA and CDR2 as SQIVND (reference sequence). The CDR3 covers 15 residues. CDR3 in DNA: TGTGCCAGTAGGCCTCCGGGACAGAATACCGGGGAGCTGTTTTTT. Protein sequence: CASRPPGQNTGELFF.

This chain uses TRBV6-5 with TRBJ2-7; tentative D call: TRBD1 (5 bases). The CDR3 is 16 residues long. Deletions cut 3 bases from V and 2 bases from J, with 17 bases between. Germline loops: CDR1 MNHEY, CDR2 SVGAGI. CDR3 nucleotide sequence: TGTGCCAGCAGTTATTCCAACTATAAAGGGGCCTACGAGCAGTACTTC. It translates to CASSYSNYKGAYEQYF.

CDR3 residues: CASSQGSYRPYTEAFF. CDR3 coding DNA: TGTGCCAGCAGCCAAGGTTCTTACAGGCCATACACTGAAGCTTTCTTT. V usage is TRBV14 and J usage is TRBJ1-1, with TRBD1 as a possible D gene (5 bases). Germline CDR1 reads SGHDN; CDR2 reads FVKESK. This CDR3 is built from 16 residues. The ends were cut back, 1 base at V and 3 bases at J, with 15 bases in the middle. Variable domain in full (rest from reference TRBV14 and TRBJ1-1): EAGVTQFPSHSVIEKGQTVTLRCDPISGHDNLYWYRRVMGKEIKFLLHFVKESKQDESGMPNNRFLAERTGGTYSTLKVQPAELEDSGVYFCASSQGSYRPYTEAFFGQGTRLTVV.

The chain couples TRBV27 to TRBJ1-2; 9 positions match TRBD1. CDR1 MNHEY and CDR2 SMNVEV come from the germline V gene (reference sequence). V was pared by 5 bases and J by 8 bases, with 15 bases of the junction left unmatched. CDR3 length: 16 amino acids. The CDR3 loop is CASSTPGTGRYGGYTF. CDR3 DNA: TGTGCCAGCAGTACTCCTGGGACAGGGCGATACGGAGGCTACACCTTC.

The V and J genes are TRBV5-6 and TRBJ2-7; 8 nucleotides agree with TRBD1. With 4 bases clipped from V and 0 bases from J, the junction kept 6 bases outside the gene matches. The germline CDR1 and CDR2 sequences are SGHDT and YYEEEE. This CDR3 spans 15 amino acids. The CDR3 region is CASSRIDRGSYEQYF. As DNA, the CDR3 is TGTGCCAGCAGCCGTATTGACAGGGGCTCCTACGAGCAGTACTTC.

With regard to this clone: The same CDR3 is also encoded by other DNA sequences in this sample. The rearrangement uses TRBV7-9 and TRBJ1-1; D is perhaps TRBD1 (6 bases). V dropped 4 bases and J dropped 5 bases, with 11 bases sitting between them. Germline V gene sequence: CDR1 SEHNR, CDR2 FQNEAQ (reference sequence). The CDR3 length is 13 residues. CDR3 sequence (DNA): TGTGCCAGCAGCTCTAAAGGGGGAACTGAAGCTTTCTTT. Translated: CASSSKGGTEAFF.

This clone was seen only a few times. The chain recombines TRBV10-3 with TRBJ2-7; D remains unclear. V was trimmed by 4 bases and J by 3 bases, leaving 4 bases between them. CDR3 length: 11 residues. CDR1 and CDR2 from the germline V gene are ENHRY and SYGVKD. The CDR3 nucleotides read TGTGCCATCAGTGCCCGCTACGAGCAGTACTTC. Its protein product is CAISARYEQYF.

In this sample, this clone turned up a few times. The rearrangement joins TRBV4-2 to TRBJ1-2; D gene unclear. This CDR3 contains 14 residues. Per germline, CDR1 LGHNA and CDR2 YNFKEQ. V was trimmed by 0 bases and J by 2 bases, leaving 7 bases between them. The CDR3 spells CASSQEYGNYGYTF. Written as DNA, the CDR3 is TGTGCCAGCAGCCAAGAATACGGGAACTATGGCTACACCTTC.

The CDR3, as DNA: TGTGCCAGCAGCGGGCGAATCTCCTATAATTCACCCCTCCACTTT. This codes for CASSGRISYNSPLHF. The genes are TRBV7-2 and TRBJ1-6; D unresolved. The V and J ends lost 5 bases and 0 bases respectively, with 8 bases between them. This CDR3 spans 15 amino acids. Germline loops: CDR1 SGHTA, CDR2 FQGNSA.

The chain employs TRBV19 and TRBJ2-1; no firm D call. Germline CDR1 and CDR2: LNHDA and SQIVND (reference sequence). This CDR3 spans 13 amino acids. V was shortened by 1 base and J by 6 bases, with 7 bases between the two germline ends. The CDR3 coding sequence is TGTGCCAGTAGTATAGCCCCGTTCAATGAGCAGTTCTTC. It specifies CASSIAPFNEQFF.

V gene TRBV11-2 combines with J gene TRBJ2-3; a weak D match, TRBD2 (5 bases). The CDR3 covers 16 residues. Germline loops: CDR1 SGHAT, CDR2 FQNNGV. The ends were cut back, 5 bases at V and 0 bases at J, with 15 bases in the middle. CDR3 sequence (DNA): TGTGCCAGCAGCCGAGGGTCCGTATCTAGCACAGATACGCAGTATTTT. Protein product: CASSRGSVSSTDTQYF.

The chain couples TRBV6-5 to TRBJ1-1; tentative D call: TRBD1 (6 bases). V lost 5 bases and J 0 bases, leaving 10 bases between the germline ends. Germline loops: CDR1 MNHEY, CDR2 SVGAGI. The CDR3 has 14 amino acids. The CDR3 reads CASSRDTMNTEAFF. The CDR3, as DNA: TGTGCCAGCAGTCGGGACACCATGAACACTGAAGCTTTCTTT.

In this sample, this clone turned up many times. The chain recombines TRBV4-2 with TRBJ1-6, with 11 positions matching TRBD1. This CDR3 has 16 amino acids. From germline, CDR1 is LGHNA and CDR2 YNFKEQ. Germline trimming cut 1 base from V and 10 bases from J; bases unmatched to any gene: 6. As DNA, the CDR3 is TGTGCCAGCAGCCAAGCAACCGGGACAGGGGGATCACCCCTCCACTTT. Encoded protein: CASSQATGTGGSPLHF.

This chain links TRBV15 with TRBJ1-1, with 8 nucleotides matching TRBD1. Unmatched junction bases numbered 5, after V lost 2 bases and J lost 0 bases. Germline V CDR1 and CDR2: LNHNV, YYDKDF (reference sequence). CDR3 length equals 16 residues. CDR3 sequence reads: CATSRPGQVLNTEAFF. CDR3 in DNA: TGTGCCACCAGCAGACCGGGACAGGTTCTGAACACTGAAGCTTTCTTT.

The V call is TRBV23-1, the J call TRBJ2-3, with D perhaps matching TRBD1 (6 bases). TRBV23-1 falls under the ORF class, with uncertain function. Trimming left V 4 bases short and J 6 bases short, with 26 bases between. The CDR3 has 18 residues. CDR3 residues: CASSLSRGRGQPIDTQYF. CDR3 bases: TGCGCCAGCAGTCTTTCCCGAGGCAGGGGACAACCTATTGATACGCAGTATTTT.

The rearrangement links TRBV7-6 to TRBJ1-5, with D perhaps TRBD1 (5 bases). The CDR3 length is 14 residues. V lost 5 bases and J 4 bases, leaving 12 bases between the germline ends. CDR1 and CDR2 (germline): SGHVS, FNYEAQ. The CDR3 spells CASSPRRGNQPQHF. CDR3 in DNA: TGTGCCAGCAGCCCTCGACGGGGGAATCAGCCCCAGCATTTT.

V and J are TRBV11-3 and TRBJ2-7; TRBD2 matches at 10 bases. With V trimmed by 5 bases and J by 6 bases, 7 bases remained unmatched. The germline V gene has CDR1 SGHNT and CDR2 YENEEA. CDR3 size: 14 residues. CDR3 residues: CASSARAGGPEQYF. CDR3 sequence (DNA): TGTGCCAGCAGCGCAAGAGCGGGGGGGCCCGAGCAGTACTTC.

This chain joins TRBV7-2 and TRBJ1-2; D possibly corresponds to TRBD1 (5 bases). The CDR3 contains 16 residues. Trimming stripped 4 bases from V and 3 bases from J, with 18 bases between. Germline loops: CDR1 SGHTA, CDR2 FQGNSA. CDR3 in amino acids: CASSSPDKGSHYGYTF. The CDR3 DNA sequence: TGTGCCAGCAGCTCCCCGGACAAGGGATCACACTATGGCTACACCTTC.

J is TRBJ1-5 and V is TRBV2, with TRBD1 matching 8 bases. V trimming: 6 bases; J trimming: 4 bases; junction bases outside the gene matches: 14. Germline CDR1 and CDR2: SNHLY and FYNNEI. The CDR3 spans 17 residues. CDR3 protein: CASRAFAGQASNQPQHF. CDR3 DNA: TGTGCCAGCAGAGCTTTCGCGGGACAGGCCTCAAATCAGCCCCAGCATTTT.

V gene TRBV28 combines with J gene TRBJ1-5; 7 nucleotides align to TRBD1. Looked up from germline, CDR1 is MDHEN and CDR2 is SYDVKM. Trimming took 2 bases from V and 3 from J; bases not matched to a gene: 7. The CDR3 covers 16 residues. As DNA, the CDR3 is TGTGCCAGCAGTTTACGGCGACAGGGCATCAATCAGCCCCAGCATTTT. It translates to CASSLRRQGINQPQHF. Filled out from reference TRBV28 and TRBJ1-5, the complete variable domain reads DVKVTQSSRYLVKRTGEKVFLECVQDMDHENMFWYRQDPGLGLRLIYFSYDVKMKEKGDIPEGYSVSREKKERFSLILESASTNQTSMYLCASSLRRQGINQPQHFGDGTRLSIL.

The CDR3 coding sequence is TGTGCCAGCAGTTCCCAGGGGACAGGGGGCTCTAATGAAAAACTGTTTTTT. This encodes CASSSQGTGGSNEKLFF. The gene calls are TRBV28 and TRBJ1-4, with 12 bases that match TRBD1. Germline V CDR1 and CDR2: MDHEN, SYDVKM. This CDR3 has 17 amino acids. After removal of 4 bases from V and 3 bases from J, the junction contained 6 bases not matched to a gene.

V usage is TRBV5-1 and J usage is TRBJ1-4, with 10 bases fitting TRBD1. In germline, CDR1 is SGHRS, CDR2 YFSETQ. With 4 bases clipped from V and 10 bases from J, the junction kept 10 bases outside the gene matches. The length of the CDR3 is 15 residues. The CDR3 sequence: CASSDRGTGDGKLFF. The CDR3 DNA reads as TGCGCCAGCAGCGATAGGGGGACAGGGGATGGAAAACTGTTTTTT.

The chain recombines TRBV27 with TRBJ2-1, with no clear D. This CDR3 has 16 amino acids. V lost 2 bases and J 1 base, leaving 12 bases between the germline ends. Per the germline V gene, CDR1 is MNHEY and CDR2 is SMNVEV (reference sequence). DNA of the CDR3: TGTGCCAGCAGTTTAACCGACAATCTATCCTACAATGAGCAGTTCTTC. Translating it yields CASSLTDNLSYNEQFF.

The chain has TRBV2 and TRBJ1-3, with TRBD1 matching 9 bases. J gave up 2 bases and V 6 bases, and 8 bases lay outside the gene matches. The germline V gene has CDR1 SNHLY and CDR2 FYNNEI. The CDR3 runs to 16 residues. The CDR3 loop reads CASRQTGGVAGNTIYF. CDR3 bases: TGTGCCAGCAGACAAACAGGGGGCGTCGCTGGAAACACCATATATTTT.

V is TRBV28 and J is TRBJ2-3; 9 bases map to TRBD1. The CDR3 covers 14 residues. The germline V gene encodes CDR1 MDHEN and CDR2 SYDVKM. J lost 1 base, V lost 4 bases, and 0 bases had no gene match. CDR3 residues: CASSWDRGTDTQYF. DNA of the CDR3: TGTGCCAGCAGTTGGGACAGGGGCACAGATACGCAGTATTTT.